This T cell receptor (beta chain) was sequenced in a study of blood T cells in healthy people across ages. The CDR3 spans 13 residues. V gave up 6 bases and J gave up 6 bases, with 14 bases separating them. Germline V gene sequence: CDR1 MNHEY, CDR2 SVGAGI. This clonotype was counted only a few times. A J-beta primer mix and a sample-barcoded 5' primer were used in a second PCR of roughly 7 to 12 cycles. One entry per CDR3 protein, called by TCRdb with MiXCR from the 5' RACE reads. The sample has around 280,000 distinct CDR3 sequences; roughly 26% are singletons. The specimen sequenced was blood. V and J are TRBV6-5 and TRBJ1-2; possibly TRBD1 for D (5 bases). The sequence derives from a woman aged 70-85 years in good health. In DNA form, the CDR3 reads TGTGCCAGCAGCCCGGGACGGACTAATGGCTACACCTTC. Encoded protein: CASSPGRTNGYTF.